The 7 T cell receptor beta chains given below trace back to one sample, sequenced in a study of blood T cell repertoires in COVID-19. Assay: immunoSEQ multiplex PCR; the TCRdb copy retains only in-frame clones and omits some. The top ten clones hold about 6% of a sample with about 190,000 clones, about four fifths of them seen once. Sequenced input: peripheral blood. The origin of the receptors is a woman between 40 and 50 years old with acute or convalescent COVID-19.

V gene TRBV7-2 combines with J gene TRBJ2-3; possible D gene TRBD2, 7 bases. The CDR3 extends over 16 amino acids. Looked up from germline, CDR1 is SGHTA and CDR2 is FQGNSA. The germline V and J ends were trimmed by 5 bases and 3 bases, with 18 bases remaining between them. Here the CDR3 reads CASSPLWGGGTDTQYF. The CDR3 region has the DNA TGTGCCAGCAGCCCTCTCTGGGGGGGCGGGACAGATACGCAGTATTTT.

Written as DNA, the CDR3 is TGTGCCAGCAGGCCAAACAGGGGGAGCTCCTACAATGAGCAGTTCTTC. It encodes CASRPNRGSSYNEQFF. The V call is TRBV28, the J call TRBJ2-1; 8 bases line up with TRBD1. CDR1 is MDHEN and CDR2 is SYDVKM in the germline V gene. J lost 0 bases, V lost 6 bases, and 7 bases had no gene match. The CDR3 sequence is 16 residues long.

This clone qualifies as medium-sized (0.01 to 0.1%). The V gene is TRBV6-4, the J gene TRBJ2-2; 10 bases align to TRBD2. The V and J ends lost 5 bases and 4 bases, in that order; junction bases with no gene match: 1. From germline, CDR1 is MRHNA and CDR2 SNTAGT. The CDR3 is 14 residues long. CDR3: CASSPSGSTGELFF. The DNA for the CDR3 is TGTGCCAGCAGTCCTAGCGGGAGCACCGGGGAGCTGTTTTTT.

The chain links TRBV27 to TRBJ2-1; 14 bases line up with TRBD2. In germline, CDR1 is MNHEY, CDR2 SMNVEV (reference sequence). The CDR3 runs 15 residues. V was clipped by 5 bases and J by 7 bases; unmatched bases: 4. This CDR3 reads CASSPRTSGGNEQFF. Here the CDR3 DNA reads TGTGCCAGCAGTCCACGGACTAGCGGGGGGAATGAGCAGTTCTTC.

This chain uses TRBV5-1 with TRBJ1-5, with D maybe TRBD1 (6 bases). The CDR3 contains 15 residues. CDR1 SGHRS and CDR2 YFSETQ come from the germline V gene. The V end lost 4 bases, the J end lost 2 bases, and 13 bases lay between the germline ends. The CDR3 here is CASSPGTSGNQPQHF. Written as DNA, the CDR3 is TGCGCCAGCAGCCCCGGGACATCCGGCAATCAGCCCCAGCATTTT.

The chain couples TRBV3-1 (or the pseudogene TRBV3-2) to TRBJ1-1; TRBD1 matches at 8 bases. The germline V gene encodes CDR1 LGHDT and CDR2 YNNKEL (reference sequence). Unmatched junction bases numbered 4, after V lost 0 bases and J lost 4 bases. CDR3 size: 15 residues. CDR3 sequence (DNA): TGTGCCAGCAGCCAAGACACAGGGGGGTTCACTGAAGCTTTCTTT. Protein product: CASSQDTGGFTEAFF.

The J gene is TRBJ2-7, the V gene TRBV5-1; D not resolved. The CDR3 runs to 14 residues. Per the germline V gene, CDR1 is SGHRS and CDR2 is YFSETQ. V was cut by 0 bases and J by 3 bases, with 10 bases left in between. In DNA form, the CDR3 reads TGCGCCAGCAGCTTGGGGCATGATTACTACGAGCAGTACTTC. Residues: CASSLGHDYYEQYF.